One sample yielded the 5 T cell receptor beta chains listed below, sequenced in a study of T-cell memory formation after mild COVID-19. MiXCR, run by TCRdb on the 5' RACE reads, gives a single entry per CDR3 protein. Of more than 80,000 distinct CDR3 sequences listed, 9.5% to 15% are singletons. The sequenced sample consisted of PBMCs or a T cell subset sorted from them (not recorded which). The receptors stem from an adult woman who had mild COVID-19 (a few samples of this study predate the infection). Cell type and time point are not known.

The gene calls are TRBV29-1 and TRBJ1-2; 7 bases are shared with TRBD1. CDR3 length equals 16 residues. The germline V gene encodes CDR1 SQVTM and CDR2 ANQGSEA. J gave up 4 bases and V 3 bases, and 14 bases lay outside the gene matches. As DNA, the CDR3 is TGCAGCGTTGATGACCGTACAACTTGGGACAGCTATGGCTACACCTTC. Translated, it gives CSVDDRTTWDSYGYTF.

This clonotype came up many times. This chain joins TRBV7-2 and TRBJ2-1; 12 nucleotides agree with TRBD2. V was clipped by 2 bases and J by 0 bases; unmatched bases: 11. The CDR3 loop spans 20 amino acids. CDR1 and CDR2 (germline): SGHTA, FQGNSA. The CDR3 region has the DNA TGTGCCAGCAGCTTATCGGGTTGGACTAGCGGGACCCACTCCTACAATGAGCAGTTCTTC. This encodes CASSLSGWTSGTHSYNEQFF.

V and J are TRBV15 and TRBJ2-1; 9 nucleotides match TRBD2. Trimming at V came to 0 bases and at J to 7 bases, leaving 13 bases not matched to a gene. The germline CDR1 and CDR2 sequences are LNHNV and YYDKDF (reference sequence). The CDR3 has 18 amino acids. CDR3 bases: TGTGCCACCAGCAGAGATGAGTTAGGAGCGGGAGGCGCAAATGAGCAGTTCTTC. Residues: CATSRDELGAGGANEQFF.

The chain employs TRBV30 and TRBJ2-1, with 7 bases aligning to TRBD1. CDR3 size: 15 residues. Germline V lookup: CDR1 GTSNPN, CDR2 SVGIG (reference sequence). J lost 8 bases, V lost 7 bases, and 17 bases had no gene match. The CDR3 DNA follows: TGTGCCTCGGGCTCGGACAGGAGAGTCATCGATGAGCAGTTCTTC. Protein: CASGSDRRVIDEQFF.

This sequence joins TRBV24-1 and TRBJ2-3; D is unresolved. The CDR3 sequence is 13 residues long. The V and J ends lost 5 bases and 6 bases respectively, with 11 bases between them. CDR1 KGHDR and CDR2 SFDVKD come from the germline V gene. The CDR3 region is CATSASWADTQYF. The CDR3, as DNA: TGTGCCACCAGTGCCTCATGGGCGGATACGCAGTATTTT.